Each of the 18 T cell receptor beta chains below was sequenced from the same sample in a study of T cell responses to AZD1222 COVID-19 vaccine. Using immunoSEQ multiplex PCR, the repertoire was profiled, and TCRdb retains in-frame clones only, with some absent. Here the sample spans more than 95,000 clones, less than 90% being singletons. The sample in question was peripheral blood, obtained on day 0 of AZD1222 vaccination. These receptors originate from an adult in good health.

The chain combines TRBV3-1 (or the pseudogene TRBV3-2) with TRBJ1-2; D ambiguous. There are 13 residues in the CDR3. Trimming removed 0 bases at V and 8 bases at J, with 10 bases between. CDR1 is LGHDT, CDR2 YNNKEL, per germline (reference sequence). CDR3 in DNA: TGTGCCAGCAGCCAAGAAGGTCAGGTGGGCTACACCTTC. It encodes CASSQEGQVGYTF.

The chain uses TRBV11-2 and TRBJ1-1, with D hard to call. Germline lookup yields CDR1 SGHAT and CDR2 FQNNGV. Between the trimmed V and J ends, which lost 4 bases and 1 base, there was a span of 10 bases. This CDR3 contains 14 residues. The CDR3 sequence is CASSYLGENTEAFF. The CDR3 coding sequence is TGTGCCAGCAGCTATCTTGGCGAGAACACTGAAGCTTTCTTT.

The genes are TRBV7-2 and TRBJ1-4; maybe TRBD1 (6 bases). V lost 5 bases and J 7 bases, leaving 20 bases between the germline ends. Germline assignment: CDR1 SGHTA and CDR2 FQGNSA. The CDR3 totals 16 residues. The CDR3 here is CASSLRQVGHGEKLFF. The CDR3 bases are TGTGCCAGCAGCCTCCGACAGGTTGGGCACGGTGAAAAACTGTTTTTT.

The V and J genes are TRBV9 and TRBJ2-1; possibly TRBD2 for D (6 bases). The CDR3 extends over 13 amino acids. Between the trimmed V and J ends, which lost 3 bases and 3 bases, there was a span of 7 bases. The germline V gene encodes CDR1 SGDLS and CDR2 YYNGEE. Written as DNA, the CDR3 is TGTGCCAGCAGCGCGGGGGACTACAATGAGCAGTTCTTC. Amino acid sequence: CASSAGDYNEQFF. Combining the CDR3 with reference TRBV9 and TRBJ2-1 gives the whole variable domain DSGVTQTPKHLITATGQRVTLRCSPRSGDLSVYWYQQSLDQGLQFLIQYYNGEERAKGNILERFSAQQFPDLHSELNLSSLELGDSALYFCASSAGDYNEQFFGPGTRLTVL.

V gene TRBV30 combines with J gene TRBJ1-4; 8 bases fit TRBD1. Germline loops: CDR1 GTSNPN, CDR2 SVGIG (reference sequence). The CDR3 totals 15 residues. Trimming cost V 1 base and J 7 bases; bases outside gene matches: 8. Here the CDR3 reads CAWSARDRGGEKLFF. The CDR3 DNA sequence: TGTGCCTGGAGTGCGAGAGACAGGGGAGGTGAAAAACTGTTTTTT. Drawing the rest from reference TRBV30 and TRBJ1-4, the complete variable domain is SQTIHQWPATLVQPVGSPLSLECTVEGTSNPNLYWYRQAAGRGLQLLFYSVGIGQISSEVPQNLSASRPQDRQFILSSKKLLLSDSGFYLCAWSARDRGGEKLFFGSGTQLSVL.

The rearrangement uses TRBV7-2 and TRBJ1-1; 8 nucleotides agree with TRBD1. Germline lookup yields CDR1 SGHTA and CDR2 FQGNSA. V lost 4 bases and J lost 6; bases outside the gene matches: 7. The CDR3 contains 14 residues. CDR3: CASSSVTGVSEAFF. Written as DNA, the CDR3 is TGTGCCAGCAGCTCGGTGACAGGGGTTTCTGAAGCTTTCTTT.

V is TRBV19 and J is TRBJ1-2, with D perhaps matching TRBD1 (6 bases). The germline V and J ends were trimmed by 6 bases and 5 bases, with 16 bases remaining between them. From germline, CDR1 is LNHDA and CDR2 SQIVND (reference sequence). The CDR3 runs to 14 residues. In DNA form, the CDR3 reads TGTGCCAGTAGCCCCGGACAGCCGACATATGGCTACACCTTC. Protein: CASSPGQPTYGYTF.

The CDR3, as DNA: TGTGCCAGCAGTGCCGGGGCAGGGCTGAACACTGAAGCTTTCTTT. Translating it yields CASSAGAGLNTEAFF. This chain joins TRBV2 and TRBJ1-1, with TRBD1 as a possible D gene (5 bases). V shed 4 bases and J shed 0 bases, with 12 bases lying between them. The CDR3 contains 15 residues. Germline CDR1 is SNHLY and CDR2 is FYNNEI.

The chain has TRBV7-3 and TRBJ2-7; 8 bases are a match to TRBD2. The V gene end was trimmed by 5 bases and the J gene end by 4 bases; junction bases not matched to a gene: 7. The germline V gene has CDR1 SGHTA and CDR2 FQGTGA. The length of the CDR3 is 14 residues. Here the CDR3 reads CASSPPGGQYEQYF. The CDR3 region has the DNA TGTGCCAGCAGCCCACCGGGGGGGCAGTACGAGCAGTACTTC.

The chain links TRBV18 to TRBJ2-3, with D perhaps matching TRBD1 (6 bases). The V and J ends lost 2 bases and 2 bases respectively, with 11 bases between them. The CDR3 runs to 15 residues. The germline CDR1 and CDR2 sequences are KGHSH and LQKENI. CDR3 in amino acids: CASSPKQGTTDTQYF. DNA of the CDR3: TGTGCCAGCTCACCAAAGCAGGGGACCACAGATACGCAGTATTTT.

The chain is built from TRBV19 and TRBJ1-5, with D maybe TRBD1 (6 bases). CDR3 length equals 14 residues. V shed 1 base and J shed 6 bases, with 10 bases lying between them. The germline CDR1 and CDR2 sequences are LNHDA and SQIVND (reference sequence). The DNA for the CDR3 is TGTGCCAGTAGTATAGGGACAGAGATTCAGCCCCAGCATTTT. This gives the protein CASSIGTEIQPQHF.

This chain uses TRBV3-1 (or the pseudogene TRBV3-2) with TRBJ1-4; 7 bases align to TRBD1. The ends lost 5 bases at V and 1 base at J; junction bases unmatched: 4. This CDR3 contains 15 residues. Germline CDR1 LGHDT, CDR2 YNNKEL (reference sequence). This CDR3 is CASSSRQGTNEKLFF. The CDR3 region has the DNA TGTGCCAGCAGCTCACGACAGGGAACTAATGAAAAACTGTTTTTT.

This clone was observed a handful of times. The chain recombines TRBV13 with TRBJ2-5, with 8 bases aligning to TRBD2. This CDR3 region has 16 residues. V dropped 5 bases and J dropped 5; count of bases not matched to a gene: 13. Germline V gene lookup returns CDR1 PRHDT and CDR2 FYEKMQ (reference sequence). The DNA for the CDR3 is TGTGCCAGCAGCCCCGGGCGAGCGGGGGTCCTGGAGACCCAGTACTTC. Translated, it gives CASSPGRAGVLETQYF.

The chain links TRBV19 to TRBJ1-6; unclear D gene. The CDR3 contains 16 residues. Trimming took off 10 bases at V and 0 bases at J, with 16 bases between the two ends. Germline lookup yields CDR1 LNHDA and CDR2 SQIVND (reference sequence). The CDR3 sequence is CATRDLGSSYNSPLHF. In DNA form, the CDR3 reads TGTGCCACTCGAGATTTGGGGAGCTCCTATAATTCACCCCTCCACTTT.

CDR3 loop: CASSPDGLVGEQYF. The CDR3 nucleotides are TGTGCCAGCAGCCCCGACGGGCTAGTTGGGGAGCAGTACTTC. The chain uses TRBV7-2 and TRBJ2-7, with D unresolved. The germline gives CDR1 SGHTA, CDR2 FQGNSA. The V end lost 5 bases, the J end lost 7 bases, and 18 bases lay between the germline ends. This CDR3 is built from 14 residues.

The rearrangement joins TRBV4-3 to TRBJ2-5; D is undetermined. In germline, CDR1 is LGHNA, CDR2 YSLEER. Trimming stripped 8 bases from V and 3 bases from J, with 13 bases between. The CDR3 is 13 residues long. The CDR3 bases are TGCGCCAGCGCTCGGCGGCAGAAAGAGACCCAGTACTTC. Its translation is CASARRQKETQYF.

The chain employs TRBV4-2 and TRBJ1-3, with 7 nucleotides matching TRBD1. Looked up from germline, CDR1 is LGHNA and CDR2 is YNFKEQ. This CDR3 region has 18 residues. Trimming cost V 1 base and J 4 bases; bases outside gene matches: 13. Here the CDR3 reads CASSQVGATGVTGNTIYF. The CDR3 DNA sequence: TGTGCCAGCAGCCAAGTTGGGGCTACAGGGGTGACCGGAAACACCATATATTTT.

The chain employs TRBV19 and TRBJ2-7; D is possibly TRBD2 (6 bases). CDR3 length: 15 amino acids. Trimming took 5 bases from V and 5 from J, leaving 19 bases between them. Germline CDR1 and CDR2: LNHDA and SQIVND (reference sequence). DNA for the CDR3: TGTGCCAGTAGTCCCCCCGGGGGTCTGAGCCACGAGCAGTACTTC. Translation: CASSPPGGLSHEQYF. Supplemented by reference TRBV19 and TRBJ2-7, the full variable domain reads DGGITQSPKYLFRKEGQNVTLSCEQNLNHDAMYWYRQDPGQGLRLIYYSQIVNDFQKGDIAEGYSVSREKKESFPLTVTSAQKNPTAFYLCASSPPGGLSHEQYFGPGTRLTVT.